The table lists the clone carrying this T cell receptor beta chain with a count of one. Its matching antigen is unknown. Terminally differentiated effector memory CD45RA+ cells were excluded by CCR7 positive selection of CD45RO-negative cells. This sample is part of a study of shared clonotypes between healthy human individuals. General study results and limits: The study generally estimated greater richness for naive than memory subsets.

The CDR3 is 12 amino acids. Trimming pared 9 bases from V and 5 bases from J, leaving 14 bases between. The germline V gene encodes CDR1 MNHEY and CDR2 SMNVEV (reference sequence). Sequencing was at deep level. Sorted subsets were amplified in replicate PCRs using 200 to 250 ng DNA, around 30,000 T cell genomes. Under the authors' procedure: Filtering differed, since immunoSEQ gave only junction sequences and no quality scores. Sequencing used immunoSEQ multiplex PCR; TCRdb keeps in-frame clones, though not all of them. V, J and clone size reflect that table, while D and trimming were determined from the DNA. This table holds about 2.1 million clones, around 93% found once.

Material for sequencing was naive CD8+ T cells from PBMCs. The clonotype comes from a man between 18 and 29 years old in good health. Some clones in this sample may be carry-over from other donors' samples. This chain connects TRBV27 to TRBJ2-7, with D perhaps TRBD2 (5 bases). Here the CDR3 DNA reads TGTGCCAGGCCGAGGGAGTGTGACGAGCAGTACTTC. It codes for CARPRECDEQYF.